This T cell receptor beta chain was identified during a study of blood T cell repertoires in COVID-19. Looking at the study overall: Italy, Spain and the United States were the sources of the convalescent and acute COVID-19 samples. In each case, the material was cDNA or gDNA derived from T cells, B-cell-depleted T cells, or PBMCs.

This table comes from immunoSEQ multiplex PCR, and its TCRdb copy is limited to in-frame clones, with some not included. The table records 150,000 to 200,000 clones, 70% to 80% of them present only once. The CDR3 sequence is 14 residues long. Looked up from germline, CDR1 is SGHRS and CDR2 is YFSETQ. V shed 1 base and J shed 13 bases, with 17 bases lying between them. The chain uses TRBV5-1 and TRBJ1-4, with no clear D. Sequencing used peripheral blood. The receptor's source is a man aged 60-69 years with acute or convalescent COVID-19. In nucleotides, the CDR3 is TGCGCCAGCAGCTTGCGAGGGCCCCGGGGTGGACTGTTTTTT. Its translation: CASSLRGPRGGLFF.